The 7 T cell receptor beta chains below all came from one sample that was sequenced in a study of shared clonotypes between healthy human individuals (dated by TCRdb to 2020 to 2022). Libraries were constructed by the immunoSEQ multiplex PCR assay. TCRdb retrieved this table from immuneACCESS and kept in-frame rearrangements only. Not all clones are present; in checked studies, unresolved V genes account for under half, and no reason is known for the remainder. The sample profile shows some 630,000 clones; about two thirds of them were found once. The top ten clonotypes cover approximately 1.8% of the sample. The source material was memory CD4+ T cells sorted from blood. The sample's cell subset or site label is to be understood as: CD45RA-negative fraction. The receptors were gathered from a woman in her 30s in good health.

In its sample, this clone was seen many times. The chain uses TRBV11-2 and TRBJ2-7; 7 bases align to TRBD1. In germline, CDR1 is SGHAT, CDR2 FQNNGV. CDR3 size: 14 residues. J was trimmed by 2 bases and V by 7 bases; bases with no gene match: 8. CDR3 protein: CASTHVDRAYEQYF. The CDR3 nucleotides are TGTGCCAGCACCCATGTCGACAGGGCCTACGAGCAGTACTTC.

J is TRBJ2-7 and V is TRBV28; D is unresolved. V was pared by 3 bases and J by 3 bases, with 9 bases between. The CDR3 totals 13 residues. Germline V lookup: CDR1 MDHEN, CDR2 SYDVKM. The CDR3 nucleotides are TGTGCCAGCAGTTTGCCTGGAGTCTACGAGCAGTACTTC. This gives the protein CASSLPGVYEQYF.

This clone came up a few times. This sequence joins TRBV9 and TRBJ1-3, with D tentatively TRBD1 (6 bases). Germline V lookup: CDR1 SGDLS, CDR2 YYNGEE. The CDR3 is 14 residues long. Between the trimmed V and J ends, which lost 2 bases and 3 bases, there was a span of 9 bases. The CDR3 DNA is TGTGCCAGCAGCGTCACGGACAGTGGAAACACCATATATTTT. It yields the protein CASSVTDSGNTIYF.

In its sample, this clone was seen once. The chain has TRBV6-5 and TRBJ2-7; D gene unclear. The V gene's germline CDR1 is MNHEY and CDR2 SVGAGI. V was clipped by 0 bases and J by 7 bases, with 19 bases between them. This CDR3 contains 16 residues. CDR3 amino acids: CASSYSTRYPTGEQYF. CDR3 DNA sequence: TGTGCCAGCAGTTACTCGACGAGGTACCCCACGGGTGAGCAGTACTTC.

The chain recombines TRBV30 with TRBJ2-3, with 10 bases aligning to TRBD2. Unmatched junction bases numbered 7, after V lost 3 bases and J lost 4 bases. Germline V CDR1 and CDR2: GTSNPN, SVGIG (reference sequence). The CDR3 is 15 amino acids. The CDR3 nucleotides read TGTGCCTGGAGGGGAATTAGCGGGAGGTCAGATACGCAGTATTTT. This encodes CAWRGISGRSDTQYF.

The chain employs TRBV7-9 and TRBJ2-3; TRBD2 matches 7 bases. The germline V gene has CDR1 SEHNR and CDR2 FQNEAQ (reference sequence). The CDR3 is 14 residues long. The V and J ends lost 7 bases and 0 bases, in that order; junction bases with no gene match: 4. The CDR3 protein is CASTREGSTDTQYF. The CDR3 DNA is TGTGCCAGCACTAGGGAGGGGAGCACAGATACGCAGTATTTT.

This clone was found many times. This same CDR3 is encoded by further DNA sequences in the sample. The gene calls are TRBV18 and TRBJ2-7; a possible D gene is TRBD1 (5 bases). V was shortened by 3 bases and J by 3 bases, with 15 bases between the two germline ends. CDR3 length equals 15 residues. From germline, CDR1 is KGHSH and CDR2 LQKENI. The CDR3 loop reads CASSPGTGEIYEQYF. As DNA, the CDR3 is TGTGCCAGCTCACCCGGCACAGGAGAAATCTACGAGCAGTACTTC. Combining the CDR3 with reference TRBV18 and TRBJ2-7 gives the whole variable domain NAGVMQNPRHLVRRRGQEARLRCSPMKGHSHVYWYRQLPEEGLKFMVYLQKENIIDESGMPKERFSAEFPKEGPSILRIQQVVRGDSAAYFCASSPGTGEIYEQYFGPGTRLTVT.